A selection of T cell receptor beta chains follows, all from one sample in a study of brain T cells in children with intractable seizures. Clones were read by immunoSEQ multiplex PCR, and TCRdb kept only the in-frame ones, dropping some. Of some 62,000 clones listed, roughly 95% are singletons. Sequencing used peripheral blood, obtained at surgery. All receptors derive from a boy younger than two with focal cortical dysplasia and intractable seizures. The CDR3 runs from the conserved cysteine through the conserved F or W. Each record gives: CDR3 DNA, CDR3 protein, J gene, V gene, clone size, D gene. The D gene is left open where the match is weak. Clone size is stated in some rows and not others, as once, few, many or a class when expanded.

DNA: TGTGCCAGCAGCTTAGATGCAGGGACAGGGGGACACGAGCAGTACTTC
CDR3: CASSLDAGTGGHEQYF
J: TRBJ2-7
V: TRBV11-1
size: once
D: TRBD1

DNA: TGTGCCAGTACCGCTACCTGGCGGAACACCGGGGAGCTGTTTTTT
CDR3: CASTATWRNTGELFF
J: TRBJ2-2
V: TRBV19
size: -
D: -

DNA: TGCAGTGCTGGGGGGGGGCGCCAGCATTTT
CDR3: CSAGGGRQHF
J: TRBJ1-5
V: TRBV20-1
size: -
D: -

DNA: TGCAGTGCTGGAACCCCTAGATTTGACTTC
CDR3: CSAGTPRFDF
J: TRBJ1-2
V: TRBV20-1
size: -
D: -

DNA: TGCGCCAGCAGCTCGGCAGGGGGCGTAGATACGCAGTATTTT
CDR3: CASSSAGGVDTQYF
J: TRBJ2-3
V: TRBV5-1
size: -
D: TRBD1

DNA: TGTGCCAGCAGCATGGGGTCGGCGGGGGAAAAACTGTTTTTT
CDR3: CASSMGSAGEKLFF
J: TRBJ1-4
V: TRBV7-2
size: -
D: -

DNA: TGCAGTGCCGCGAGTGTGGAGACCCAGTACTTC
CDR3: CSAASVETQYF
J: TRBJ2-5
V: TRBV20-1
size: -
D: -

DNA: TGCAGTGCTAGGGGCGTTGAGCCCCAGCATTTT
CDR3: CSARGVEPQHF
J: TRBJ1-5
V: TRBV20-1
size: -
D: -

DNA: TGTGCCAGCAGCCGTATACATCCGGGACAAATATTACTACAAGAGACCCAGTACTTC
CDR3: CASSRIHPGQILLQETQYF
J: TRBJ2-5
V: TRBV11-2
size: -
D: -

DNA: TGTGCCAGCAGCGTAGTACCCCGGGGAACAGATACGCAGTATTTT
CDR3: CASSVVPRGTDTQYF
J: TRBJ2-3
V: TRBV9
size: -
D: -

DNA: TGTGCCACCTTGACTAGCGGGAGTCCTGGGGCCAACGTCCTGACTTTC
CDR3: CATLTSGSPGANVLTF
J: TRBJ2-6
V: TRBV28
size: -
D: TRBD2

DNA: TGTGCCAGCAGCCAAGAAGGACTAGCGACCTACGAGCAGTACTTC
CDR3: CASSQEGLATYEQYF
J: TRBJ2-7
V: TRBV4-2
size: -
D: TRBD2

DNA: TGTGCCAGTAGTATATATGCTCCCCGAAGGGACTATGGCTACACCTTC
CDR3: CASSIYAPRRDYGYTF
J: TRBJ1-2
V: TRBV19
size: -
D: -

DNA: TGCGCCAGCAGCCTCGTTTGGACAGGGGTTACCTACGAGCAGTACTTC
CDR3: CASSLVWTGVTYEQYF
J: TRBJ2-7
V: TRBV4-1
size: -
D: TRBD1

DNA: TGTGCCAGCAGTTTAGACAAGGCCTCCTACGAGCAGTACTTC
CDR3: CASSLDKASYEQYF
J: TRBJ2-7
V: TRBV5-4
size: -
D: -

DNA: TGTGCCAGTATCCACCGGTTGGGAGGCTACACCTTC
CDR3: CASIHRLGGYTF
J: TRBJ1-2
V: TRBV19
size: -
D: -

DNA: TGTGCCAGCAGCTTAGCGGAGGGTAACTATGGCTACACCTTC
CDR3: CASSLAEGNYGYTF
J: TRBJ1-2
V: TRBV7-9
size: -
D: -

DNA: TGTGCCAGCAGCTTGACGGTGACCGGGGAGCTGTTTTTT
CDR3: CASSLTVTGELFF
J: TRBJ2-2
V: TRBV7-8
size: -
D: -